One and the same sample provided the 32 T cell receptor beta chains below, sequenced in a study of OX40 agonist ivuxolimab in advanced cancers. Repertoires were generated with immunoSEQ multiplex PCR, while TCRdb's copy carries only in-frame clones and drops some. The sample yields approximately 94,000 clones, around 93% seen once. Sequencing was performed on CD4+ or CD8+ T cells sorted from blood, taken in a trial of the OX40 agonist ivuxolimab. Receptor source: an adult with an advanced solid tumor such as melanoma, head and neck, liver or kidney cancer.

The V and J genes are TRBV6-5 and TRBJ1-2, with 12 bases fitting TRBD1. This CDR3 contains 15 residues. Losses at the gene ends were 5 bases for V and 7 bases for J; bases not matched to a gene: 8. Germline CDR1 is MNHEY and CDR2 is SVGAGI. This chain's CDR3 is CASSLPGTGGTGYTF. The CDR3 region has the DNA TGTGCCAGCAGTCTCCCCGGGACAGGGGGCACTGGCTACACCTTC.

This clone was detected only a few times. The chain combines TRBV30 with TRBJ1-3; D uncertain. CDR1 GTSNPN and CDR2 SVGIG come from the germline V gene (reference sequence). Trimming removed 4 bases at V and 3 bases at J, with 4 bases between. The CDR3 has 11 residues. CDR3 loop: CAWNRGNTIYF. In DNA form, the CDR3 reads TGTGCCTGGAACCGTGGAAACACCATATATTTT.

This chain links TRBV7-3 with TRBJ1-1; the match to TRBD1 covers 11 bases. V was clipped by 2 bases and J by 4 bases; unmatched bases: 3. CDR1 is SGHTA, CDR2 FQGTGA, per germline. The CDR3 totals 15 residues. The CDR3 region is CASSLSGQGVTEAFF. CDR3 DNA: TGTGCCAGCAGCTTATCGGGACAGGGGGTCACTGAAGCTTTCTTT.

The rearrangement joins TRBV7-8 to TRBJ2-2, with D possibly being TRBD2 (6 bases). Between the trimmed V and J ends, which lost 1 base and 1 base, there was a span of 13 bases. The CDR3 totals 17 residues. The germline V gene encodes CDR1 SGHVS and CDR2 FQNEAQ. Here the CDR3 DNA reads TGTGCCAGCAGCTTAGGTAGCGGCCTCCTGAACACCGGGGAGCTGTTTTTT. It encodes CASSLGSGLLNTGELFF.

This chain joins TRBV6-5 and TRBJ2-7; D remains ambiguous. V lost 5 bases and J lost 3, with 5 bases in between. CDR1 is MNHEY and CDR2 is SVGAGI in the germline V gene. The CDR3 totals 11 residues. For the CDR3, the DNA is TGTGCCAGCAGTGCAAGCTACGAGCAGTACTTC. Its translation is CASSASYEQYF.

This clone was counted only a few times. The J gene is TRBJ2-2, the V gene TRBV7-3; D unresolved. The V gene's germline CDR1 is SGHTA and CDR2 FQGTGA. V was clipped by 5 bases and J by 5 bases, with 6 bases between them. CDR3 length: 12 residues. The CDR3 coding sequence is TGTGCCAGCAGCCCGGAAACCGGGGAGCTGTTTTTT. This encodes CASSPETGELFF.

The rearrangement uses TRBV9 and TRBJ1-2, with TRBD1 matching 9 bases. Per the germline V gene, CDR1 is SGDLS and CDR2 is YYNGEE. There are 15 residues in the CDR3. After removal of 4 bases from V and 5 bases from J, the junction contained 9 bases not matched to a gene. CDR3 sequence reads: CASSPQGALGYGYTF. The CDR3 DNA sequence: TGTGCCAGCAGCCCACAGGGGGCGCTTGGGTATGGCTACACCTTC.

In its sample, this clone was seen once. The chain has TRBV5-1 and TRBJ2-1; D remains unclear. The V end was cut by 0 bases, the J end by 4 bases, with 11 bases between. The CDR3 runs 15 residues. Germline V lookup: CDR1 SGHRS, CDR2 YFSETQ. DNA for the CDR3: TGCGCCAGCAGCTTGGGAGGAACGACGTACAATGAGCAGTTCTTC. The encoded protein is CASSLGGTTYNEQFF.

The genes are TRBV7-2 and TRBJ2-5; 7 bases align to TRBD1. The CDR3 covers 13 residues. V trimming: 5 bases; J trimming: 5 bases; junction bases outside the gene matches: 5. Germline assignment: CDR1 SGHTA and CDR2 FQGNSA. CDR3 DNA: TGTGCCAGCAGCGGACAGGCGAGCGAGACCCAGTACTTC. Encoded protein: CASSGQASETQYF.

This clone was counted a few times. The chain joins TRBV19 to TRBJ1-5; possibly TRBD1 for D (6 bases). This CDR3 has 14 residues. The ends were cut back, 3 bases at V and 4 bases at J, with 10 bases in the middle. The germline V gene encodes CDR1 LNHDA and CDR2 SQIVND (reference sequence). As DNA, the CDR3 is TGTGCCAGTAGTATCAAACAGGGAAATCAGCCCCAGCATTTT. Protein: CASSIKQGNQPQHF.

The chain combines TRBV6-5 with TRBJ2-1; 7 bases map to TRBD2. CDR3 length: 13 amino acids. Germline-derived CDR1 and CDR2 are MNHEY and SVGAGI. With V trimmed by 2 bases and J by 9 bases, 4 bases remained unmatched. In DNA, the CDR3 is TGTGCCAGCAGTTACGGACCGGGGGGTGAGCAGTTCTTC. This codes for CASSYGPGGEQFF.

The chain joins TRBV6-5 to TRBJ2-7, with TRBD1 matching over 8 bases. Per germline, CDR1 MNHEY and CDR2 SVGAGI. V lost 2 bases and J lost 6; bases outside the gene matches: 3. The CDR3 sequence is 13 residues long. CDR3 protein: CASSYDRGFEQYF. CDR3 bases: TGTGCCAGCAGTTACGACAGGGGATTCGAGCAGTACTTC.

The V gene is TRBV9, the J gene TRBJ2-1; D gene unclear. Between the trimmed V and J ends, which lost 4 bases and 9 bases, there was a span of 17 bases. The CDR3 runs to 14 residues. Per germline, CDR1 SGDLS and CDR2 YYNGEE. CDR3 in amino acids: CASSPHYSWGEQFF. The CDR3 region has the DNA TGTGCCAGCAGCCCGCATTATAGCTGGGGTGAGCAGTTCTTC.

This chain joins TRBV2 and TRBJ1-1, with TRBD1 matching over 9 bases. The CDR3 runs to 15 residues. The germline CDR1 and CDR2 sequences are SNHLY and FYNNEI. The trim removed 6 bases at V and 4 bases at J, leaving 9 bases unmatched. In DNA form, the CDR3 reads TGTGCCAGCAGAGCAAGACAGGGGGTGAGCACTGAAGCTTTCTTT. Protein sequence: CASRARQGVSTEAFF.

This chain joins TRBV18 and TRBJ2-5; perhaps TRBD1 as D (5 bases). With 3 bases removed from V and 0 bases from J, the gap between germline ends came to 11 bases. CDR1 is KGHSH and CDR2 is LQKENI in the germline V gene. This CDR3 is 15 amino acids long. This CDR3 is CASSPRTPYQETQYF. DNA of the CDR3: TGTGCCAGCTCACCCCGGACACCGTACCAAGAGACCCAGTACTTC.

This chain uses TRBV28 with TRBJ1-2, with a tentative D call TRBD1 (5 bases). V was clipped by 6 bases and J by 0 bases, with 17 bases between them. The CDR3 has 16 residues. CDR1 is MDHEN, CDR2 SYDVKM, per germline. CDR3 in amino acids: CASRPVGAVANYGYTF. CDR3 nucleotides: TGTGCCAGCAGACCAGTCGGGGCAGTTGCTAACTATGGCTACACCTTC.

The chain combines TRBV14 with TRBJ2-1, with D maybe TRBD2 (6 bases). V gave up 1 base and J gave up 3 bases, with 13 bases separating them. Per the germline V gene, CDR1 is SGHDN and CDR2 is FVKESK. The CDR3 is 16 amino acids. The chain's CDR3 is CASSQGYREIYNEQFF. CDR3 bases: TGTGCCAGCAGCCAAGGATACCGGGAGATCTACAATGAGCAGTTCTTC.

CDR3 amino acids: CASSQIAVSTDTQYF. The CDR3 DNA follows: TGCGCCAGCAGCCAAATAGCGGTGAGCACAGATACGCAGTATTTT. V gene TRBV4-3 combines with J gene TRBJ2-3; TRBD2 is a possible D gene (6 bases). CDR1 is LGHNA, CDR2 YSLEER, per germline. Between the trimmed V and J ends, which lost 2 bases and 0 bases, there was a span of 9 bases. CDR3 length equals 15 residues.

V and J are TRBV27 and TRBJ1-2; 9 bases match TRBD1. The germline CDR1 and CDR2 sequences are MNHEY and SMNVEV (reference sequence). V lost 6 bases, J lost 7 bases, and 9 bases stayed unmatched. The CDR3 runs 14 residues. CDR3 protein: CASSQGQGVFGYTF. In DNA form, the CDR3 reads TGTGCCAGCAGCCAGGGACAGGGAGTGTTTGGCTACACCTTC.

J is TRBJ2-6 and V is TRBV5-6, with no clear D. V was pared by 2 bases and J by 1 base, with 10 bases between. CDR3 length: 16 residues. The germline V gene has CDR1 SGHDT and CDR2 YYEEEE. CDR3 DNA: TGTGCCAGCAGCTTAAGGGTGGCTTCTGGGGCCAACGTCCTGACTTTC. This gives the protein CASSLRVASGANVLTF.

This clone showed up just once. This chain links TRBV10-1 with TRBJ2-7, with a possible D match to TRBD2 (5 bases). Trimming stripped 0 bases from V and 2 bases from J, with 8 bases between. This CDR3 has 14 residues. The V gene's germline CDR1 is WNHNN and CDR2 SYGVQD (reference sequence). As DNA, the CDR3 is TGCGCCAGCAGTGAGTCTCGAGGGACCTACGAGCAGTACTTC. Its translation is CASSESRGTYEQYF.

The V call is TRBV7-8, the J call TRBJ2-7, with D uncertain. Trimming cost V 5 bases and J 1 base, with 9 bases left between them. This CDR3 comprises 13 residues. The V gene's germline CDR1 is SGHVS and CDR2 FQNEAQ. The CDR3 sequence is CASSRTDSYEQYF. In DNA, the CDR3 is TGTGCCAGCAGCCGGACGGATTCCTACGAGCAGTACTTC.

The chain couples TRBV11-3 to TRBJ2-3; 10 bases line up with TRBD2. Trimming at V came to 7 bases and at J to 4 bases, leaving 11 bases not matched to a gene. Germline V lookup: CDR1 SGHNT, CDR2 YENEEA. The CDR3 loop spans 16 amino acids. Written as DNA, the CDR3 is TGTGCCAGCACGGGGCTAGCGGGAGTAATCGCAGATACGCAGTATTTT. This codes for CASTGLAGVIADTQYF.

This chain joins TRBV12-5 and TRBJ2-7; D ambiguous. In germline, CDR1 is LGHNT, CDR2 FRNRAP. The V and J ends lost 0 bases and 0 bases respectively, with 9 bases between them. This CDR3 is built from 15 residues. The CDR3 is CASGLVRVSSYEQYF. Written as DNA, the CDR3 is TGTGCTAGTGGTTTGGTACGGGTCTCCTCCTACGAGCAGTACTTC.

The CDR3 sequence: CAWSVQGPTDTQYF. In DNA form, the CDR3 reads TGTGCCTGGAGTGTACAAGGACCCACAGATACGCAGTATTTT. The chain recombines TRBV30 with TRBJ2-3; D gene unclear. The ends were cut back, 0 bases at V and 2 bases at J, with 9 bases in the middle. The CDR3 is 14 amino acids. CDR1 and CDR2 from the germline V gene are GTSNPN and SVGIG (reference sequence).

The chain uses TRBV4-1 and TRBJ1-6; 9 bases align to TRBD1. V lost 6 bases to trimming and J lost 8 bases; unmatched junction nucleotides: 2. CDR1 and CDR2 from the germline V gene are MGHRA and YSYEKL. The CDR3 spans 13 residues. The DNA for the CDR3 is TGCGCCAGCAGTCGACAGGGGGATTCACCCCTCCACTTT. As protein: CASSRQGDSPLHF.

The chain employs TRBV28 and TRBJ2-1; 7 bases agree with TRBD2. The CDR3 spans 16 residues. Losses at the gene ends were 2 bases for V and 2 bases for J; bases not matched to a gene: 6. Germline V lookup: CDR1 MDHEN, CDR2 SYDVKM. Written as DNA, the CDR3 is TGTGCCAGCAGTTTAACTGCGAGCGGGACCTACAATGAGCAGTTCTTC. Translated, it gives CASSLTASGTYNEQFF.

The rearrangement joins TRBV7-8 to TRBJ2-7; D may match TRBD1 or TRBD2 (6 bases each). This CDR3 has 17 residues. From germline, CDR1 is SGHVS and CDR2 FQNEAQ. V was shortened by 4 bases and J by 1 base, with 20 bases between the two germline ends. CDR3 in DNA: TGTGCCAGCAGCTCCTGGTCGAGGCAGGGGACTTCCTACGAGCAGTACTTC. Translating gives CASSSWSRQGTSYEQYF.

In this sample, this clone turned up a few times. CDR3 in amino acids: CASSQGVRAGVKETQYF. CDR3 nucleotides: TGTGCCAGCAGCCAAGGGGTTCGTGCGGGAGTAAAGGAGACCCAGTACTTC. The chain combines TRBV14 with TRBJ2-5; 7 bases agree with TRBD2. There are 17 residues in the CDR3. V lost 1 base, J lost 5 bases, and 13 bases stayed unmatched. The germline V gene has CDR1 SGHDN and CDR2 FVKESK.

This chain links TRBV14 with TRBJ2-4, with 9 nucleotides matching TRBD1. The CDR3 contains 14 residues. With V trimmed by 4 bases and J by 6 bases, 4 bases remained unmatched. CDR1 and CDR2 from the germline V gene are SGHDN and FVKESK. The CDR3 protein is CASSLGTGINIQYF. The CDR3 bases are TGTGCCAGCAGCCTAGGGACAGGGATAAACATTCAGTACTTC.

This clone is a singleton in its sample. The chain has TRBV7-6 and TRBJ2-7; D call uncertain. Germline V CDR1 and CDR2: SGHVS, FNYEAQ. V lost 3 bases and J 0 bases, leaving 9 bases between the germline ends. The length of the CDR3 is 14 residues. The CDR3 nucleotides read TGTGCCAGCAGCTTGGTTCCGGTCTCCTACGAGCAGTACTTC. Residues: CASSLVPVSYEQYF.

The V call is TRBV10-3, the J call TRBJ2-3; D possibly corresponds to TRBD2 (5 bases). Germline V lookup: CDR1 ENHRY, CDR2 SYGVKD. The CDR3 spans 11 residues. The DNA for the CDR3 is TGTGCAAGCGGAGACACAGATACGCAGTATTTT. This gives the protein CASGDTDTQYF.